This TCR beta chain originates from a study of blood T cells in healthy people across ages (dated by TCRdb to about 2015). Some background on the complete study: Template switching captured roughly one uniquely barcoded TCR beta cDNA molecule per two T cells in model experiments. The study measured age-related changes in TCR beta repertoire diversity using deep sequencing normalized with unique cDNA molecular identifiers. Using the same blood draw, the study looked at two additional independent replicas of 1 million unique cDNA reads for two donors, one aged 18 to 30 and the other aged 80 or older. To avoid experimental bias, donors of different ages were randomly spread across the sequencing lanes. The donors were divided into four age groups: young (average around 16 years), middle-aged (about 41), aged (approximately 62) and long-lived (roughly 82). Overall results and qualifications from the work: There was a strong correlation between observed TCR beta diversity and the percentage of naive T cells measured by flow cytometry. The CMV infection status of donors was not known, potentially confounding age-related changes in expanded clonotypes. Compared with the aged group, the long-lived group had more naive CD4+ T cells, fewer expanded clones and increased TCR diversity, suggesting age selection. Observed TCR beta diversity per million T cells fell roughly linearly with age, and a significant reduction was already apparent by age roughly 40. Since profiling was done on bulk unsorted PBMCs, naive and antigen-experienced compartments could not be conclusively compared. Estimates of total diversity based on one million sequenced T cells were considered lower bounds and underestimates.

Points on this clonotype: It has no known antigen specificity. No base qualities exist here, and no much larger clone lies one base off it.

The CDR3 runs 15 amino acids, cysteine and phenylalanine included. CDR3 DNA is the only sequence kept; it has 45 bases, read in frame from the first base. From the germline V gene, CDR1 is SGHTA and CDR2 is FQGNSA. V is trimmed back by 8 bases and J by 6 bases, and the junction contains 11 bases that no gene match accounts for. Libraries were made using 5' RACE. The instrument given in TCRdb is Illumina HiSeq 2500. A second PCR of about 7 to 12 cycles was run with a J-beta primer mix and a sample-barcoded 5' primer. A template-switch 5' adaptor carrying 12 random nucleotides introduced a unique molecular identifier onto each TCR beta cDNA molecule. At least 2.5 million CDR3-containing paired-end reads were obtained from each sample. The Mint cDNA synthesis kit, primed by a TRBC-specific oligonucleotide, was used to synthesize first-strand cDNA from all RNA. Following uracil-DNA glycosylase treatment, all cDNA underwent a first 18-cycle PCR with the universal primers M1SS and BC2_uni_R. The source study handled its data this way. For normalization, 1 million high-quality reads, each with a distinct molecular identifier, were randomly selected from each sample. Reads with shared molecular identifiers were discarded instead of being binned into consensus sequences. MiTCR, run with a Q25 quality threshold and the strictest error-elimination algorithm, handled CDR3 identification, clonotype clustering and error correction. A nonparametric unseen species model using Euler transformation provided a lower-bound estimate of total TCR beta diversity. TCRdb took the public reads, trimmed them with fastp at Q25, ran MiXCR for clone calling and kept in-frame beta chains. Every entry covers one CDR3 protein and lists the most common genes and DNA from its rows. Here the V and J calls rest on TCRdb's processing, not on the authors' analysis. This sample is represented by around 870,000 distinct CDR3 sequences; more than 25% of them were singletons. In total, the top ten clones hold 17% of the sample.

The roughly 42 donors, aged roughly 6 to 100 years, were systemically healthy Caucasian individuals from Russia. Each donor gave 8 to 10 milliliters of peripheral blood, drawn into EDTA-treated Vacutainer tubes. PBMCs were isolated by Ficoll-Paque density-gradient centrifugation, with at least 6 million obtained per sample. Trizol reagent was used to extract total RNA from PBMCs, with at least 5 micrograms per sample. Naive CD45RAhigh/CD27high T cell percentages were measured by flow cytometry on a PBMC aliquot from every donor. Sequences were obtained from blood. This clonotype originated in a woman over 75 in good health. Here the chain combines TRBV7-2 and TRBJ2-7, with 12 junctional bases fitting TRBD2. The CDR3 has the sequence CASLAGGPLGSEQYF. The DNA is as follows: TGTGCCAGCCTAGCGGGAGGGCCTCTTGGGTCCGAGCAGTACTTC.